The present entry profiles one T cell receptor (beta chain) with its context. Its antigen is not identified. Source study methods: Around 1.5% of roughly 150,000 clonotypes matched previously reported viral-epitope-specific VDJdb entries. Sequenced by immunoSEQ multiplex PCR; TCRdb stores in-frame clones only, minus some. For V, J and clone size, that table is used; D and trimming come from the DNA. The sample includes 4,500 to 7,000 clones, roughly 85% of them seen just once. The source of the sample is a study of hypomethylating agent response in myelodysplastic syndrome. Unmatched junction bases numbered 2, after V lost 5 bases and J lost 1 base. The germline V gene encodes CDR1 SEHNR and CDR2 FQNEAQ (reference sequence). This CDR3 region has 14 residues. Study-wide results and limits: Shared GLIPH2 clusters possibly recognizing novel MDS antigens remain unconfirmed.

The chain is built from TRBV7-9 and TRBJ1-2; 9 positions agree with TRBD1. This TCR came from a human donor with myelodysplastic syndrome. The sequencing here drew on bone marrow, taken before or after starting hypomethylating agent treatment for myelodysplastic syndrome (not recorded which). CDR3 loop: CASSGTGLNYGYTF. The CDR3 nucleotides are TGTGCCAGCAGCGGGACAGGGCTTAACTATGGCTACACCTTC. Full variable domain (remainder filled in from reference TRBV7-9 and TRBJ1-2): DTGVSQNPRHKITKRGQNVTFRCDPISEHNRLYWYRQTLGQGPEFLTYFQNEAQLEKSRLLSDRFSAERPKGSFSTLEIQRTEQGDSAMYLCASSGTGLNYGYTFGSGTRLTVV.